These 12 T cell receptor beta chains were sequenced from one sample in a study of identical twins. In TCRdb, the 5' RACE reads were re-called with MiXCR into one record per CDR3 protein. The table lists 600,000 to 850,000 distinct CDR3 sequences, approximately 18% of them singletons. The data also belong to a second study, concerning T cells expressing NK-cell markers.

The sequencing input was PBMCs. These receptors came from a woman between 18 and 30 years old in good health.

This clonotype was picked up a small number of times. This chain connects TRBV12-3 or TRBV12-4 to TRBJ1-2, with D unclear. The CDR3 contains 11 residues. Trimming took off 5 bases at V and 8 bases at J, with 9 bases between the two ends. DNA of the CDR3: TGTGCCAGCAGTCGGGCTTGGGGCTACACCTTC. This codes for CASSRAWGYTF.

This chain joins TRBV18 and TRBJ2-5; D is unresolved. From germline, CDR1 is KGHSH and CDR2 LQKENI. The CDR3 covers 13 residues. V lost 5 bases, J lost 5 bases, and 12 bases lay in between. In nucleotides, the CDR3 is TGTGCCAGCTCAGGTAGTGACGCGGAGACCCAGTACTTC. This gives the protein CASSGSDAETQYF.

The sample holds a few counts of this clonotype. The V and J genes are TRBV5-1 and TRBJ2-3; 11 bases are shared with TRBD2. From germline, CDR1 is SGHRS and CDR2 YFSETQ. The CDR3 contains 16 residues. V was pared by 4 bases and J by 3 bases, with 7 bases of the junction left unmatched. This CDR3 reads CASSPIAGGPTDTQYF. The CDR3 region has the DNA TGCGCCAGCAGCCCTATAGCGGGGGGGCCAACAGATACGCAGTATTTT.

This clonotype was recorded at least ten times. V usage is TRBV12-3 or TRBV12-4 and J usage is TRBJ2-3, with D hard to call. The CDR3 length is 11 residues. V lost 4 bases and J 4 bases, leaving 3 bases between the germline ends. The CDR3 protein is CASSWSDTQYF. The CDR3 DNA follows: TGTGCCAGCAGTTGGTCAGATACGCAGTATTTT.

This clonotype showed up just a few times. The rearrangement links TRBV10-3 to TRBJ2-7, with 10 nucleotides matching TRBD2. V shed 4 bases, J shed 5 bases, and the junction held 8 bases outside the gene matches. Per germline, CDR1 ENHRY and CDR2 SYGVKD. CDR3 size: 15 residues. CDR3 sequence reads: CAISVVSGRADEQYF. The DNA of the CDR3 is TGTGCCATCAGTGTCGTAAGCGGGAGGGCCGACGAGCAGTACTTC.

This clonotype was seen a few times. V is TRBV20-1 and J is TRBJ2-3, with TRBD2 identical over 9 bases. The J segment lost 3 bases and the V segment lost 6 bases, leaving 10 bases of the junction unmatched. CDR1 is DFQATT and CDR2 is SNEGSKA in the germline V gene (reference sequence). The CDR3 sequence is 15 residues long. CDR3 DNA: TGCAGTGCCCGCTCAGCGGGAGGAACGACAGATACGCAGTATTTT. This sequence encodes CSARSAGGTTDTQYF.

The chain combines TRBV20-1 with TRBJ1-1, with D possibly TRBD1 on 6 matching bases. Between the trimmed V and J ends, which lost 1 base and 6 bases, there was a span of 12 bases. CDR3 size: 13 residues. Germline V gene sequence: CDR1 DFQATT, CDR2 SNEGSKA (reference sequence). As DNA, the CDR3 is TGCAGTGCTAGAGCTAAAAACAGGGCTGAAGCTTTCTTT. Its translation: CSARAKNRAEAFF.

V gene TRBV7-9 combines with J gene TRBJ2-7, with D perhaps being TRBD1 or TRBD2 (5 bases each). This CDR3 has 16 amino acids. Between the trimmed V and J ends, which lost 4 bases and 6 bases, there was a span of 22 bases. Germline CDR1 SEHNR, CDR2 FQNEAQ (reference sequence). The CDR3 DNA is TGTGCCAGCAGCTCGGTAATGGGGGTCCCTTGGGGCGAGCAGTACTTC. The encoded protein is CASSSVMGVPWGEQYF.

In its sample, this clonotype was seen a few times. V and J are TRBV29-1 and TRBJ2-7; 9 bases match TRBD2. Germline-derived CDR1 and CDR2 are SQVTM and ANQGSEA. This CDR3 has 13 residues. The J segment lost 7 bases and the V segment lost 1 base, leaving 5 bases of the junction unmatched. The CDR3 is CSVEVAGGEEQYF. The CDR3 DNA is TGCAGCGTTGAAGTGGCGGGAGGGGAAGAGCAGTACTTC.

V gene TRBV11-2 combines with J gene TRBJ2-3; 7 nucleotides agree with TRBD1. The CDR3 totals 14 residues. Germline trimming cut 4 bases from V and 4 bases from J; bases unmatched to any gene: 5. CDR1 and CDR2 (germline): SGHAT, FQNNGV. This CDR3 is CASSSRQGPDTQYF. In nucleotides, the CDR3 is TGTGCCAGCAGCTCAAGACAGGGCCCAGATACGCAGTATTTT.

This rearrangement joins TRBV7-2 to TRBJ2-7, with 9 nucleotides matching TRBD1. V dropped 4 bases and J dropped 6; count of bases not matched to a gene: 4. The germline V gene has CDR1 SGHTA and CDR2 FQGNSA. The CDR3 contains 13 residues. DNA of the CDR3: TGTGCCAGCAGCTCCATACAGGGGGCCGAGCAGTACTTC. Its protein is CASSSIQGAEQYF. Looking up the rest from reference TRBV7-2 and TRBJ2-7 gives the full variable domain: GAGVSQSPSNKVTEKGKDVELRCDPISGHTALYWYRQSLGQGLEFLIYFQGNSAPDKSGLPSDRFSAERTGGSVSTLTIQRTQQEDSAVYLCASSSIQGAEQYFGPGTRLTVT.

The rearrangement uses TRBV20-1 and TRBJ2-1; the match to TRBD2 covers 9 bases. V trimming: 2 bases; J trimming: 7 bases; junction bases outside the gene matches: 9. Germline-derived CDR1 and CDR2 are DFQATT and SNEGSKA (reference sequence). The length of the CDR3 is 15 residues. The CDR3 spells CSARSSGGLYNEQFF. For the CDR3, the DNA is TGCAGTGCTAGAAGTAGCGGGGGACTTTATAATGAGCAGTTCTTC.